This T cell receptor (beta chain) was obtained from a study of T cell responses to AZD1222 COVID-19 vaccine. Clones were sequenced by immunoSEQ multiplex PCR, and TCRdb holds only the in-frame ones, with some missing. The data contain roughly 160,000 clones, 85% to 95% of them seen just once; the ten biggest clones take up around 0.9%. Whole-study results and caveats: Donors in the cohort were predominantly white British and more often female, and clonal diversity was possibly underestimated. Baseline seropositivity occurred in only 5 to 7 AZD1222 recipients.

With respect to this clone: The antigen is undetermined.

V gave up 1 base and J gave up 0 bases; unmatched junction bases: 5. The length of the CDR3 is 18 residues. CDR1 and CDR2 (germline): SGDLS, YYNGEE. The chain uses TRBV9 and TRBJ2-3, with 13 positions matching TRBD2. Source: peripheral blood, taken on day 0 of AZD1222 vaccination. The clonotype comes from an adult in good health. The CDR3 DNA is TGTGCCAGCAGCGTACCGGGACTAGCGGGGATTAGCACAGATACGCAGTATTTT. This translates into CASSVPGLAGISTDTQYF.